The 2 T cell receptor beta chains below all came from one sample that was sequenced in a study of blood T cell repertoires in COVID-19. Only in-frame clones appear in the TCRdb table, and some are missing; sequencing was by immunoSEQ multiplex PCR. The sample lists more than 150,000 clones, about 93% occurring once. Sample: peripheral blood. The receptors were sampled from a man younger than 45 with COVID-19, enrolled during active disease.

V gene TRBV6-4 combines with J gene TRBJ1-4; D remains ambiguous. Trimming stripped 5 bases from V and 3 bases from J, with 10 bases between. This CDR3 comprises 14 residues. Germline V lookup: CDR1 MRHNA, CDR2 SNTAGT. CDR3 coding DNA: TGTGCCAGCAGTCAGAGTGCGGCTAATGAAAAACTGTTTTTT. This sequence encodes CASSQSAANEKLFF.

The chain is built from TRBV25-1 and TRBJ1-2, with 7 bases matching TRBD1. The CDR3 extends over 14 amino acids. V shed 6 bases, J shed 5 bases, and the junction held 9 bases outside the gene matches. Germline assignment: CDR1 MGHDK and CDR2 SYGVNS. The CDR3 nucleotides read TGTGCCAGCAGCGAGGGGGCAGGATGGTATGGCTACACCTTC. It translates to CASSEGAGWYGYTF.